Each of the 30 T cell receptor beta chains below was sequenced from the same sample in a study of CD8+ T cells in alopecia areata. Once RNA had been extracted, it was reverse transcribed into cDNA to act as the sequencing template. Here immunoSEQ multiplex PCR was the method, and the copy in TCRdb shows in-frame clones only, minus some. This table has about 150,000 clones, approximately 60% appearing once. Specimen: CD4+ T cells sorted from blood. The receptors were sampled from a human donor in good health.

This clone has just one count. The chain combines TRBV29-1 with TRBJ1-4; D remains ambiguous. The CDR3 is 13 residues long. Between the trimmed V and J ends, which lost 5 bases and 0 bases, there was a span of 7 bases. The germline CDR1 and CDR2 sequences are SQVTM and ANQGSEA. The CDR3 nucleotides read TGCAGCGTTCGGACGGCAACTAATGAAAAACTGTTTTTT. It specifies CSVRTATNEKLFF.

This clone was counted ten times or more. CDR3 region: CASSFSGTGLATYF. The CDR3, as DNA: TGTGCCAGCAGCTTCTCCGGGACAGGGTTAGCCACGTACTTC. The chain employs TRBV5-4 and TRBJ2-7, with 9 positions matching TRBD1. CDR3 length: 14 amino acids. With V trimmed by 2 bases and J by 12 bases, 12 bases remained unmatched. From germline, CDR1 is SGHNT and CDR2 YYREEE (reference sequence).

This clone was counted only a few times. This rearrangement joins TRBV7-8 to TRBJ1-5; unclear D gene. CDR1 is SGHVS and CDR2 is FQNEAQ in the germline V gene. The CDR3 has 13 amino acids. Trimming shortened V by 1 base and J by 4 bases, and 5 bases separated the two germline ends. CDR3 nucleotides: TGTGCCAGCAGCTTAGTAGAGAATCAGCCCCAGCATTTT. This encodes CASSLVENQPQHF.

This clone was counted only a few times. The chain has TRBV19 and TRBJ2-1, with a weak D call TRBD2 (6 bases). The CDR3 is 14 residues long. Trimming took 3 bases from V and 9 from J, leaving 15 bases between them. Germline CDR1 and CDR2: LNHDA and SQIVND (reference sequence). This chain's CDR3 is CASSISRDSTEQFF. The CDR3 nucleotides read TGTGCCAGTAGTATTTCCCGGGACTCCACTGAGCAGTTCTTC.

This clone has just one count. At one of its ends the junction is not consistent with the germline gene, which may arise from a read error. The chain joins TRBV7-8 to TRBJ2-1; D is ambiguous. The germline V gene encodes CDR1 SGHVS and CDR2 FQNEAQ. The CDR3 sequence is 13 residues long. CDR3 in amino acids: CASSSRPSTFQVF. CDR3 nucleotide sequence: TGTGCCAGCAGCTCCCGCCCTTCCACATTCCAGGTCTTC.

V is TRBV30 and J is TRBJ1-2; weak D call: TRBD1 (5 bases). The CDR3 runs 12 residues. Germline CDR1 is GTSNPN and CDR2 is SVGIG (reference sequence). Trimming took off 6 bases at V and 5 bases at J, with 13 bases between the two ends. CDR3 in amino acids: CACGGTAYGYTF. The CDR3 region has the DNA TGTGCCTGTGGTGGGACGGCATATGGCTACACCTTC.

This clone was counted a single time. The rearrangement joins TRBV29-1 to TRBJ2-7, with TRBD2 as a possible D gene (6 bases). Trimming pared 4 bases from V and 6 bases from J, leaving 22 bases between. This CDR3 region has 15 residues. Per germline, CDR1 SQVTM and CDR2 ANQGSEA. The CDR3 loop is CSVAPGLAIGGEQYF. In nucleotides, the CDR3 is TGCAGCGTTGCCCCGGGGTTGGCCATCGGGGGCGAGCAGTACTTC.

This clone was seen more than once but under ten times. This chain joins TRBV5-4 and TRBJ2-2; TRBD2 matches 8 bases. Germline-derived CDR1 and CDR2 are SGHNT and YYREEE (reference sequence). This CDR3 is 15 amino acids long. The junction had 4 bases not matched to a gene; V was cut back by 2 bases and J by 4 bases. The CDR3: CASSFTGRGTGELFF. The CDR3 DNA reads TGTGCCAGCAGCTTTACCGGGAGGGGCACCGGGGAGCTGTTTTTT.

This clone was seen a single time. The V and J genes are TRBV30 and TRBJ1-1; D call uncertain. CDR1 is GTSNPN and CDR2 is SVGIG in the germline V gene (reference sequence). The CDR3 covers 13 residues. Trimming stripped 3 bases from V and 6 bases from J, with 14 bases between. In DNA form, the CDR3 reads TGTGCCTGGAGAGGCCAGGCAAACGCTGAAGCTTTCTTT. As protein: CAWRGQANAEAFF. The whole variable domain, remainder taken from reference TRBV30 and TRBJ1-1, is SQTIHQWPATLVQPVGSPLSLECTVEGTSNPNLYWYRQAAGRGLQLLFYSVGIGQISSEVPQNLSASRPQDRQFILSSKKLLLSDSGFYLCAWRGQANAEAFFGQGTRLTVV.

This clone was picked up a small number of times. This chain joins TRBV6-5 and TRBJ1-2; D remains ambiguous. Trimming took off 0 bases at V and 0 bases at J, with 8 bases between the two ends. This CDR3 is 15 amino acids long. Germline V gives CDR1 MNHEY, CDR2 SVGAGI. The CDR3, as DNA: TGTGCCAGCAGTTACTCGGGGAGCCCTAACTATGGCTACACCTTC. Amino acids: CASSYSGSPNYGYTF.

The genes are TRBV23-1 and TRBJ2-7, with D possibly being TRBD2 (5 bases). TRBV23-1 is sorted into the ORF group, with uncertain function. V was trimmed by 1 base and J by 4 bases, leaving 17 bases between them. This CDR3 spans 16 amino acids. The CDR3 reads CASSQLRVHPSYEQYF. CDR3 in DNA: TGCGCCAGCAGTCAATTGAGGGTCCACCCCTCTTACGAGCAGTACTTC.

V gene TRBV29-1 combines with J gene TRBJ1-1; tentatively, D is TRBD1 (6 bases). Germline V lookup: CDR1 SQVTM, CDR2 ANQGSEA. This CDR3 has 12 residues. Trimming shortened V by 7 bases and J by 1 base, and 10 bases separated the two germline ends. CDR3 DNA: TGCAGCGCTCACAGGGCGAACACTGAAGCTTTCTTT. Its protein product is CSAHRANTEAFF.

The CDR3 region has the DNA TGTGCCAGCAGCCCAGGGACCCGATTCACTGAAGCTTTCTTT. It translates to CASSPGTRFTEAFF. The V and J genes are TRBV11-2 and TRBJ1-1, with D maybe TRBD1 (5 bases). Trimming removed 5 bases at V and 4 bases at J, with 14 bases between. The CDR3 contains 14 residues. The germline gives CDR1 SGHAT, CDR2 FQNNGV. The full variable domain, with the rest looked up from reference TRBV11-2 and TRBJ1-1, is EAGVAQSPRYKIIEKRQSVAFWCNPISGHATLYWYQQILGQGPKLLIQFQNNGVVDDSQLPKDRFSAERLKGVDSTLKIQPAKLEDSAVYLCASSPGTRFTEAFFGQGTRLTVV.

The V and J genes are TRBV2 and TRBJ1-5, with D possibly being TRBD1 (5 bases). This CDR3 has 14 residues. CDR1 and CDR2 (germline): SNHLY, FYNNEI. Between the trimmed V and J ends, which lost 6 bases and 0 bases, there was a span of 9 bases. CDR3 in amino acids: CASRGDSSNQPQHF. CDR3 nucleotide sequence: TGTGCCAGCAGGGGAGACAGTAGCAATCAGCCCCAGCATTTT.

This chain uses TRBV5-1 with TRBJ2-7, with D perhaps TRBD2 (6 bases). From germline, CDR1 is SGHRS and CDR2 YFSETQ. Trimming removed 4 bases at V and 3 bases at J, with 11 bases between. The CDR3 sequence is 13 residues long. The CDR3, as DNA: TGCGCCAGCAGCGTTAGCGGAGACTACGAGCAGTACTTC. It specifies CASSVSGDYEQYF.

The J gene is TRBJ1-2, the V gene TRBV29-1, with TRBD1 matching 11 bases. CDR1 is SQVTM, CDR2 ANQGSEA, per germline. The CDR3 runs 14 residues. The V segment lost 4 bases and the J segment 8 bases; nucleotides outside the gene matches: 9. CDR3 amino acids: CSVGRTGGVRGYTF. In DNA, the CDR3 is TGCAGCGTTGGCCGGACAGGGGGCGTTAGGGGCTACACCTTC.

This clone was counted a few times. The chain links TRBV19 to TRBJ2-4, with D possibly being TRBD2 (5 bases). The germline gives CDR1 LNHDA, CDR2 SQIVND (reference sequence). This CDR3 has 18 residues. The germline V and J ends were trimmed by 5 bases and 3 bases, with 23 bases remaining between them. CDR3: CASSERTGRGVVKNIQYF. In DNA, the CDR3 is TGTGCCAGTAGTGAACGGACGGGTCGGGGAGTTGTCAAAAACATTCAGTACTTC.

The V and J genes are TRBV18 and TRBJ2-1; no clear D. CDR3 length equals 15 residues. With 0 bases removed from V and 4 bases from J, the gap between germline ends came to 10 bases. Germline V gene lookup returns CDR1 KGHSH and CDR2 LQKENI. CDR3 in DNA: TGTGCCAGCTCACCACCGGACGCCAGGTACAATGAGCAGTTCTTC. Protein sequence: CASSPPDARYNEQFF.

The CDR3 spells CASRRPAYSGELFF. CDR3 nucleotides: TGTGCCAGCAGACGACCGGCCTATTCCGGGGAGCTGTTTTTT. The chain links TRBV11-2 to TRBJ2-2; D is unclear. V gave up 6 bases and J gave up 6 bases, with 14 bases separating them. This CDR3 region has 14 residues. Germline V gene sequence: CDR1 SGHAT, CDR2 FQNNGV.

The table lists this clone with a few counts. V gene TRBV7-9 combines with J gene TRBJ2-6, with 10 positions matching TRBD1. V lost 5 bases and J lost 12; bases outside the gene matches: 10. The CDR3 extends over 15 amino acids. Per the germline V gene, CDR1 is SEHNR and CDR2 is FQNEAQ (reference sequence). CDR3 sequence (DNA): TGTGCCAGCAGCCCAGGAGGGACAGGGGTTCGCGTCCTGACTTTC. Translation: CASSPGGTGVRVLTF.

The chain recombines TRBV4-1 with TRBJ1-5; the match to TRBD1 covers 9 bases. Germline V gene lookup returns CDR1 MGHRA and CDR2 YSYEKL. V lost 1 base and J lost 6; bases outside the gene matches: 7. The CDR3 has 16 residues. Written as DNA, the CDR3 is TGCGCCAGCAGCCAAGGGGGACAGGGTAGGGGTCAGCCCCAGCATTTT. Translation gives CASSQGGQGRGQPQHF.

As for this clone: The sample holds other DNA sequences that translate to the same CDR3. The chain links TRBV28 to TRBJ2-7; D perhaps matches TRBD2 (6 bases). In germline, CDR1 is MDHEN, CDR2 SYDVKM. V was shortened by 3 bases and J by 0 bases, with 6 bases between the two germline ends. The CDR3 has 13 residues. CDR3 region: CASSLGGSYEQYF. CDR3 DNA: TGTGCCAGCAGTTTGGGAGGCTCCTACGAGCAGTACTTC.

V usage is TRBV5-4 and J usage is TRBJ2-7; D uncertain. Germline V gene data show CDR1 as SGHNT and CDR2 as YYREEE (reference sequence). This CDR3 is 12 amino acids long. Trimming removed 2 bases at V and 0 bases at J, with 3 bases between. Here the CDR3 DNA reads TGTGCCAGCAGCTTCGCCTCCTACGAGCAGTACTTC. This encodes CASSFASYEQYF.

The genes are TRBV5-1 and TRBJ1-1; 7 bases map to TRBD1. The V gene end was trimmed by 0 bases and the J gene end by 5 bases; junction bases not matched to a gene: 4. This CDR3 contains 14 residues. The V gene's germline CDR1 is SGHRS and CDR2 YFSETQ. CDR3 residues: CASSLGQGRTEAFF. The CDR3 DNA sequence: TGCGCCAGCAGCTTGGGACAGGGCCGGACTGAAGCTTTCTTT.

This clone has just a few counts. The chain couples TRBV7-8 to TRBJ1-4; TRBD1 is a possible D gene (5 bases). Germline-derived CDR1 and CDR2 are SGHVS and FQNEAQ. V lost 5 bases, J lost 5 bases, and 15 bases lay in between. The CDR3 runs to 15 residues. CDR3 residues: CASSHNRGRNEKLFF. The CDR3 nucleotides read TGTGCCAGCAGCCATAACCGGGGCAGGAATGAAAAACTGTTTTTT.

This chain connects TRBV13 to TRBJ1-5; 7 nucleotides agree with TRBD1. Germline V gene sequence: CDR1 PRHDT, CDR2 FYEKMQ (reference sequence). Trimming at V came to 4 bases and at J to 6 bases, leaving 9 bases not matched to a gene. The length of the CDR3 is 15 residues. The CDR3 DNA follows: TGTGCCAGCAGCTCATCAAGACAGGGCGGTCAGCCCCAGCATTTT. Translating it yields CASSSSRQGGQPQHF.

In its sample, this clone was seen many times. The genes are TRBV11-2 and TRBJ2-1; D tentatively fits TRBD1 or TRBD2 (6 bases each). Trimming took off 5 bases at V and 9 bases at J, with 20 bases between the two ends. From germline, CDR1 is SGHAT and CDR2 FQNNGV. This CDR3 spans 15 amino acids. The CDR3 DNA is TGTGCCAGCAGCCCGGTGGGGCGGGACATGACTGAGCAGTTCTTC. Translating gives CASSPVGRDMTEQFF.

CDR3 in DNA: TGTGCCAGCAGTTGGGACTGGAAAGAGACCCAGTACTTC. This codes for CASSWDWKETQYF. V is TRBV6-5 and J is TRBJ2-5; tentative D call: TRBD2 (6 bases). Trimming shortened V by 4 bases and J by 3 bases, and 9 bases separated the two germline ends. CDR1 and CDR2 from the germline V gene are MNHEY and SVGAGI. There are 13 residues in the CDR3.

The chain carries TRBV27 and TRBJ2-7; TRBD1 agrees at 8 bases. CDR1 is MNHEY, CDR2 SMNVEV, per germline (reference sequence). CDR3 size: 15 residues. The V gene end was trimmed by 4 bases and the J gene end by 3 bases; junction bases not matched to a gene: 8. DNA of the CDR3: TGTGCCAGCAGTTGGGAGGACAGGGACAACTACGAGCAGTACTTC. Translated: CASSWEDRDNYEQYF.

The J gene is TRBJ1-1, the V gene TRBV5-1; D is undetermined. The V gene lost 0 bases and the J gene lost 4 bases, with 7 bases spanning the gap. Germline V gene lookup returns CDR1 SGHRS and CDR2 YFSETQ. This CDR3 comprises 13 residues. Here the CDR3 DNA reads TGCGCCAGCAGCTTGGAACCGACCACTGAAGCTTTCTTT. Translation gives CASSLEPTTEAFF.